Listed below are T cell receptor beta chains from one sample, sequenced in a study of T cells after yellow fever vaccination. TCRdb analysed the 5' RACE reads with MiXCR anew, one entry per CDR3 protein. The top ten hold 2.5% to 4% of the sample, which has approximately 330,000 distinct CDR3 sequences, around 13% seen once. This sample comprised CD4+ T cells sorted from PBMCs, obtained 15 days after the yellow fever booster vaccination. Source of these receptors: a man aged 18 to 30 who received the YFV17D yellow fever vaccine. Each CDR3 is given without its conserved first and last residue. The order of the fields is CDR3 protein, CDR3 length, J gene, V gene.

CDR3aa: ASSSRDSRTDTQY
len: 13
j_gene: TRBJ2-3
v_gene: TRBV5-1

CDR3aa: ASSFAHDLAKNIQY
len: 14
j_gene: TRBJ2-4
v_gene: TRBV11-2

CDR3aa: ASSQDLRQDGAEKLF
len: 15
j_gene: TRBJ1-4
v_gene: TRBV4-3

CDR3aa: ASSSRLGQGHGYT
len: 13
j_gene: TRBJ1-2
v_gene: TRBV7-2

CDR3aa: SARDRADTQY
len: 10
j_gene: TRBJ2-3
v_gene: TRBV20-1

CDR3aa: ASSQDGARNQPQH
len: 13
j_gene: TRBJ1-5
v_gene: TRBV4-3

CDR3aa: ASADPPGGNYGYT
len: 13
j_gene: TRBJ1-2
v_gene: TRBV6-5

CDR3aa: ASSTAGGPGDTQY
len: 13
j_gene: TRBJ2-3
v_gene: TRBV28

CDR3aa: SAREVGRYIQETQY
len: 14
j_gene: TRBJ2-5
v_gene: TRBV20-1

CDR3aa: ASSPGTGRTGELF
len: 13
j_gene: TRBJ2-2
v_gene: TRBV7-3

CDR3aa: SASNSATNEKLF
len: 12
j_gene: TRBJ1-4
v_gene: TRBV20-1

CDR3aa: ASSSITGTPAYEQY
len: 14
j_gene: TRBJ2-7
v_gene: TRBV11-2

CDR3aa: ASSPRRTEAF
len: 10
j_gene: TRBJ1-1
v_gene: TRBV12-3/TRBV12-4

CDR3aa: ASSQGTGSGYGYT
len: 13
j_gene: TRBJ1-2
v_gene: TRBV4-1